This T cell receptor beta chain was obtained from a study of shared clonotypes between healthy human individuals. Profiling relied on immunoSEQ multiplex PCR, and the TCRdb table lists in-frame clones only, not all of them. The sample lists 2 million to 3 million clones; approximately 93% were seen once. The origin of this receptor is a young man in good health. Some clones in this sample may be carry-over from other donors' samples. Sequencing was done on a sample of naive CD4+ T cells from PBMCs. Subset reported: CD45RA+ positively selected.

The CDR3 loop reads CASSQTGGDTEAFF. CDR3 nucleotides: TGTGCCAGCTCACAGACAGGGGGGGACACTGAAGCTTTCTTT. This sequence joins TRBV18 and TRBJ1-1, with 9 bases identical to TRBD1. J was trimmed by 3 bases and V by 4 bases; bases with no gene match: 3. CDR1 KGHSH and CDR2 LQKENI come from the germline V gene. CDR3 length: 14 amino acids.